This T cell receptor (beta chain) emerged from a study of identical twins. The germline V gene has CDR1 ENHRY and CDR2 SYGVKD. The CDR3 spans 11 residues. Template switching (which added a universal primer site) was used, and cDNA carried unique molecular identifiers. Using its own MiXCR run on the 5' RACE reads, TCRdb lists one record per CDR3 protein. The data contain 400,000 to 500,000 distinct CDR3 sequences, roughly 20% of them singletons. The chain links TRBV10-3 to TRBJ1-2; TRBD1 might be the D (5 bases). The receptor's source is a man in his forties or fifties in good health. Sequenced sample: naive T cells sorted from blood. The CDR3 is CASGPSFGYTF. The CDR3, as DNA: TGTGCTTCAGGGCCGTCTTTTGGCTACACCTTC.